Below are 24 T cell receptor beta chains sequenced from a single sample in a study of T cell responses to AZD1222 COVID-19 vaccine. Assay: immunoSEQ multiplex PCR; the TCRdb copy retains only in-frame clones and omits some. The repertoire holds about 120,000 clones, with 80% to 90% as singletons. The sample here was peripheral blood, taken on day 0 of AZD1222 vaccination. Receptor source: an adult in good health.

The chain employs TRBV4-1 and TRBJ1-2; TRBD1 is a possible D gene (5 bases). This CDR3 has 18 residues. Germline V gives CDR1 MGHRA, CDR2 YSYEKL. V dropped 1 base and J dropped 0 bases, with 18 bases sitting between them. The CDR3 nucleotides read TGCGCCAGCAGCCAAGGGGGCGTACCCATGGGGTCTAACTATGGCTACACCTTC. This translates into CASSQGGVPMGSNYGYTF.

The chain combines TRBV14 with TRBJ1-2; perhaps TRBD1 as D (5 bases). V dropped 5 bases and J dropped 6 bases, with 22 bases sitting between them. CDR1 SGHDN and CDR2 FVKESK come from the germline V gene. The CDR3 totals 16 residues. The CDR3 DNA is TGTGCCAGCAGCGAATATACTGCAGGGAGTAGAGATGGCTACACCTTC. It encodes CASSEYTAGSRDGYTF. Based on the CDR3 plus reference TRBV14 and TRBJ1-2, the full variable domain is EAGVTQFPSHSVIEKGQTVTLRCDPISGHDNLYWYRRVMGKEIKFLLHFVKESKQDESGMPNNRFLAERTGGTYSTLKVQPAELEDSGVYFCASSEYTAGSRDGYTFGSGTRLTVV.

This chain joins TRBV6-2 or TRBV6-3 and TRBJ1-1; D unresolved. The CDR3 loop spans 13 amino acids. Germline CDR1 is MNHEY and CDR2 is SVGEGT. Between the trimmed V and J ends, which lost 3 bases and 6 bases, there was a span of 11 bases. In nucleotides, the CDR3 is TGTGCCAGCAGTTATACCGAGGCGGCTGAAGCTTTCTTT. Residues: CASSYTEAAEAFF.

The chain carries TRBV6-2 or TRBV6-3 and TRBJ2-7, with TRBD2 identical over 9 bases. CDR1 and CDR2 (germline): MNHEY, SVGEGT. The CDR3 runs 15 residues. J gave up 4 bases and V 0 bases, and 4 bases lay outside the gene matches. The CDR3 loop is CASSYSGLARYEQYF. CDR3 DNA sequence: TGTGCCAGCAGTTACTCGGGACTAGCCAGGTACGAGCAGTACTTC.

About this clone itself: Other DNA sequences of this sample code for an identical CDR3. The gene calls are TRBV14 and TRBJ1-3; D is undetermined. From germline, CDR1 is SGHDN and CDR2 FVKESK. The CDR3 is made up of 13 amino acids. Trimming removed 1 base at V and 3 bases at J, with 4 bases between. In DNA, the CDR3 is TGTGCCAGCAGCCAAGCTGGTGGAAACACCATATATTTT. Residues: CASSQAGGNTIYF. The variable domain in full, completed from reference TRBV14 and TRBJ1-3, reads EAGVTQFPSHSVIEKGQTVTLRCDPISGHDNLYWYRRVMGKEIKFLLHFVKESKQDESGMPNNRFLAERTGGTYSTLKVQPAELEDSGVYFCASSQAGGNTIYFGEGSWLTVV.

This chain uses TRBV7-2 with TRBJ1-1; D is undetermined. The V gene's germline CDR1 is SGHTA and CDR2 FQGNSA. Between the trimmed V and J ends, which lost 2 bases and 1 base, there was a span of 8 bases. The CDR3 is 14 residues long. CDR3 nucleotides: TGTGCCAGCAGCTTATCCGCGGGGAACACTGAAGCTTTCTTT. It specifies CASSLSAGNTEAFF.

The chain uses TRBV27 and TRBJ2-1; D possibly corresponds to TRBD2 (6 bases). The CDR3 length is 16 residues. Trimming removed 3 bases from V and 0 bases from J, with 12 bases in between. Germline loops: CDR1 MNHEY, CDR2 SMNVEV (reference sequence). The CDR3 sequence is CASSLAGKSSYNEQFF. The DNA of the CDR3 is TGTGCCAGCAGTTTGGCGGGGAAGAGCTCCTACAATGAGCAGTTCTTC.

The chain links TRBV7-8 to TRBJ2-7, with D perhaps assigned TRBD1 or TRBD2 (5 bases each). From germline, CDR1 is SGHVS and CDR2 FQNEAQ. V was pared by 5 bases and J by 3 bases, with 14 bases between. The CDR3 has 14 residues. CDR3 protein: CASSPAGSIYEQYF. The CDR3 coding sequence is TGTGCCAGCAGCCCGGCAGGGAGTATCTACGAGCAGTACTTC.

V and J are TRBV5-4 and TRBJ1-2; perhaps TRBD1 as D (6 bases). V lost 2 bases to trimming and J lost 6 bases, with 11 bases between them. This CDR3 has 13 residues. CDR1 and CDR2 (germline): SGHNT, YYREEE (reference sequence). CDR3 in DNA: TGTGCCAGCAGCTTTCTAGGGGGTGATGGCTACACCTTC. Translated: CASSFLGGDGYTF. The whole variable domain, remainder taken from reference TRBV5-4 and TRBJ1-2, is ETGVTQSPTHLIKTRGQQVTLRCSSQSGHNTVSWYQQALGQGPQFIFQYYREEENGRGNFPPRFSGLQFPNYSSELNVNALELDDSALYLCASSFLGGDGYTFGSGTRLTVV.

The V call is TRBV19, the J call TRBJ2-1, with D tentatively TRBD1 (5 bases). The germline V and J ends were trimmed by 7 bases and 4 bases, with 11 bases remaining between them. This CDR3 has 13 amino acids. In germline, CDR1 is LNHDA, CDR2 SQIVND (reference sequence). This CDR3 reads CASNAGIYNEQFF. CDR3 DNA: TGTGCCAGTAACGCAGGGATTTACAATGAGCAGTTCTTC.

This clone was seen a few times. The V and J genes are TRBV19 and TRBJ1-5; D perhaps matches TRBD1 (6 bases). Germline CDR1 is LNHDA and CDR2 is SQIVND (reference sequence). Trimming pared 3 bases from V and 7 bases from J, leaving 13 bases between. CDR3 length equals 14 residues. The CDR3 sequence is CASSIGRGEQPQHF. CDR3 bases: TGTGCCAGTAGTATTGGCAGGGGTGAGCAGCCCCAGCATTTT.

V is TRBV7-2 and J is TRBJ2-3, with TRBD2 matching 10 bases. The V gene's germline CDR1 is SGHTA and CDR2 FQGNSA. The CDR3 consists of 15 residues. The ends lost 5 bases at V and 7 bases at J; junction bases unmatched: 9. CDR3 DNA sequence: TGTGCCAGCAGCCAAACTAGCGGGGAATTTTATACGCAGTATTTT. Protein sequence: CASSQTSGEFYTQYF.

The chain carries TRBV7-9 and TRBJ1-5; D is ambiguous. CDR1 is SEHNR, CDR2 FQNEAQ, per germline (reference sequence). The CDR3 has 12 residues. Trimming shortened V by 2 bases and J by 6 bases, and 5 bases separated the two germline ends. In DNA, the CDR3 is TGTGCCAGCAGCTTAAGTAGTCAGCCCCAGCATTTT. It yields the protein CASSLSSQPQHF.

CDR3 DNA sequence: TGTGCCAGTGTCCCCCCGGGACAGAATTATGGCTACACCTTC. Amino acid sequence: CASVPPGQNYGYTF. The rearrangement uses TRBV19 and TRBJ1-2; 7 nucleotides align to TRBD1. CDR1 is LNHDA, CDR2 SQIVND, per germline (reference sequence). The CDR3 runs to 14 residues. The junction had 11 bases not matched to a gene; V was cut back by 8 bases and J by 5 bases.

The chain employs TRBV20-1 and TRBJ1-2, with D unresolved. Between the trimmed V and J ends, which lost 3 bases and 1 base, there was a span of 3 bases. The CDR3 contains 11 residues. The germline V gene has CDR1 DFQATT and CDR2 SNEGSKA (reference sequence). CDR3 protein: CSASGNYGYTF. DNA for the CDR3: TGCAGTGCTAGTGGTAACTATGGCTACACCTTC.

The CDR3 bases are TGCGCCAGCAGTGTGAGCGGCCGAACAGATACGCAGTATTTT. This sequence encodes CASSVSGRTDTQYF. This chain joins TRBV10-2 and TRBJ2-3; a possible D gene is TRBD2 (5 bases). This CDR3 region has 14 residues. V was cut by 4 bases and J by 3 bases, with 11 bases left in between. The germline gives CDR1 WSHSY, CDR2 SAAADI.

This clone appeared once. The rearrangement joins TRBV30 to TRBJ1-1; D gene ambiguous. The germline CDR1 and CDR2 sequences are GTSNPN and SVGIG (reference sequence). This CDR3 has 13 amino acids. V was pared by 6 bases and J by 5 bases, with 16 bases between. The CDR3 here is CACYGVGRTEAFF. In nucleotides, the CDR3 is TGTGCCTGTTACGGGGTCGGGCGGACTGAAGCTTTCTTT.

The V call is TRBV3-1 (or the pseudogene TRBV3-2), the J call TRBJ2-7; D remains unclear. CDR3 length equals 13 residues. The V end was cut by 2 bases, the J end by 4 bases, with 9 bases between. Germline V gene lookup returns CDR1 LGHDT and CDR2 YNNKEL (reference sequence). The CDR3 sequence is CASSQPGPYEQYF. CDR3 DNA: TGTGCCAGCAGCCAACCTGGACCGTACGAGCAGTACTTC.

V is TRBV3-1 (or the pseudogene TRBV3-2) and J is TRBJ2-1, with D uncertain. The CDR3 contains 15 residues. With 8 bases removed from V and 7 bases from J, the gap between germline ends came to 21 bases. Germline values: CDR1 LGHDT, CDR2 YNNKEL (reference sequence). The CDR3, as DNA: TGTGCCAGCTGCTATGGTCTAGGGTTAGTGAATGAGCAGTTCTTC. The encoded protein is CASCYGLGLVNEQFF.

V is TRBV3-1 (or the pseudogene TRBV3-2) and J is TRBJ1-6, with D possibly TRBD1 on 5 matching bases. Trimming stripped 1 base from V and 2 bases from J, with 9 bases between. CDR1 is LGHDT and CDR2 is YNNKEL in the germline V gene (reference sequence). The CDR3 covers 16 residues. The CDR3 loop reads CASSQGQGAYNSPLHF. The CDR3 DNA is TGTGCCAGCAGCCAAGGGCAGGGTGCCTATAATTCACCCCTCCACTTT.

The J gene is TRBJ1-2, the V gene TRBV12-3 or TRBV12-4, with D perhaps matching TRBD1 (6 bases). V gave up 6 bases and J gave up 4 bases, with 12 bases separating them. This CDR3 comprises 13 residues. This chain's CDR3 is CASSLDRSYGYTF. The CDR3 DNA follows: TGTGCCAGCAGCCTCGACAGGAGCTATGGCTACACCTTC.

V is TRBV19 and J is TRBJ2-7; TRBD2 aligns across 10 bases. The CDR3 totals 14 residues. The V segment lost 7 bases and the J segment 5 bases; nucleotides outside the gene matches: 8. From germline, CDR1 is LNHDA and CDR2 SQIVND (reference sequence). The CDR3 protein is CASKERGGKDEQYF. For the CDR3, the DNA is TGTGCCAGTAAGGAGCGGGGGGGCAAAGACGAGCAGTACTTC.

This sequence joins TRBV6-1 and TRBJ1-1; D not resolved. Trimming left V 3 bases short and J 1 base short, with 9 bases between. Germline CDR1 reads MNHNS; CDR2 reads SASEGT. This CDR3 is 14 amino acids long. The CDR3 sequence is CASSETVGNTEAFF. The DNA for the CDR3 is TGTGCCAGCAGTGAGACGGTAGGGAACACTGAAGCTTTCTTT.

The chain recombines TRBV29-1 with TRBJ1-1; the D is unclear. Trimming removed 1 base from V and 0 bases from J, with 3 bases in between. Germline V lookup: CDR1 SQVTM, CDR2 ANQGSEA. The CDR3 has 12 residues. CDR3 sequence: CSVEGMNTEAFF. The CDR3, as DNA: TGCAGCGTTGAAGGTATGAACACTGAAGCTTTCTTT. Variable domain in full (rest from reference TRBV29-1 and TRBJ1-1): SAVISQKPSRDICQRGTSLTIQCQVDSQVTMMFWYRQQPGQSLTLIATANQGSEATYESGFVIDKFPISRPNLTFSTLTVSNMSPEDSSIYLCSVEGMNTEAFFGQGTRLTVV.